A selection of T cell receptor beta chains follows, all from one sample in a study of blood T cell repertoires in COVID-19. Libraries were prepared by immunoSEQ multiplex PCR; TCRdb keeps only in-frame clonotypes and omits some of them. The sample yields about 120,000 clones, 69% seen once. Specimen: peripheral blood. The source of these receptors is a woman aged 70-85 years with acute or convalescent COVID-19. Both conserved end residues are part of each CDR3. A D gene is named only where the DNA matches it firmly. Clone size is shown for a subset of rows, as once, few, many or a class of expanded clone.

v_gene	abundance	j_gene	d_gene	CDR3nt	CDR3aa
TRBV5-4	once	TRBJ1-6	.	TGTGCCAGCAGCTCAGGACAGTCGGCTAATTCACCCCTCCACTTT	CASSSGQSANSPLHF
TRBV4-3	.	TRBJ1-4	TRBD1	TGCGCCAGCAGCCAAGATTTGGTACAGGGGTATGAAAAACTGTTTTTT	CASSQDLVQGYEKLFF
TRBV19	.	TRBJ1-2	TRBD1	TGTGCCAGTAGTATATCCTTACACGACAGGGTTAATGGCTACACCTTC	CASSISLHDRVNGYTF
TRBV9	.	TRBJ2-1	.	TGTGCCAGCAGCGTAGGACTAGTTGACGATGAGCAGTTCTTC	CASSVGLVDDEQFF
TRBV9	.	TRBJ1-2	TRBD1	TGTGCCAGCAGCCCCGGGACAGCGAACTATGGCTACACCTTC	CASSPGTANYGYTF
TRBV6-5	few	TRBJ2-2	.	TGTGCCAGCGCCCGGACTCGAGTGGGCACCGGGGAGCTGTTTTTT	CASARTRVGTGELFF
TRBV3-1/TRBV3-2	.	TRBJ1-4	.	TGTGCCAGCAGTAACAGTTTCCAGGGTGAAAAACTGTTTTTT	CASSNSFQGEKLFF
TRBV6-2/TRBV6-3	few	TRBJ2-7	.	TGTGCCAGCAGTTATCCTATGGAGGGAGCGGTCTACGAGCAGTACTTC	CASSYPMEGAVYEQYF
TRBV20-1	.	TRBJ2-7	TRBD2	TGCAGTGCTAGTGGCCTAGCGGGAGGGCCGAGCCACGAGCAGTACTTC	CSASGLAGGPSHEQYF
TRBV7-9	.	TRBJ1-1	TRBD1	TGTGCCAGCAGTCAGACAGGGGTAGGGAACACTGAAGCTTTCTTT	CASSQTGVGNTEAFF
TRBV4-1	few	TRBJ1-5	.	TGCGCCAGCAGCCAAGGAGGTAATCAGCCCCAGCATTTT	CASSQGGNQPQHF
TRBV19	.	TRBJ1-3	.	TGTGCCAGTAGTCCCCTCGGGGGTTATGGAAACACCATATATTTT	CASSPLGGYGNTIYF
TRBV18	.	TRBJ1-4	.	TGTGCCAGCTCAAAGCAGGGCCAAAATGAAAAACTGTTTTTT	CASSKQGQNEKLFF
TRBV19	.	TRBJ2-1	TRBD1	TGTGCCAGTAGTATAGGGACAGGGTATAGAAGTAGTGAGCAGTTCTTC	CASSIGTGYRSSEQFF
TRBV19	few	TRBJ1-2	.	TGTGCCAGTAGTAGACAGGCTCCAGCAACCTACTACACCTTC	CASSRQAPATYYTF
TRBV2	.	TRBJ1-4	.	TGTGCCAGCAACCTAGGGGGTACAACTAATGAAAAACTGTTTTTT	CASNLGGTTNEKLFF
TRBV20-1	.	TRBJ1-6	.	TGCAGTGCTAGTCCTCAGGGGTCACCCCTCCACTTT	CSASPQGSPLHF
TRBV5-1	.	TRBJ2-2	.	TGCGCCAGCAGCACCGGTGCCGGGGAGCTGTTTTTT	CASSTGAGELFF
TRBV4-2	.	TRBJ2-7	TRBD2	TGTGCCAGCAGCCAACCGACTAGCGGGAGAAACTACGAGCAGTACTTC	CASSQPTSGRNYEQYF
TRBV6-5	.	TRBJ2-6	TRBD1	TGTGCCAGCAGACGAGGACAGGTTTCCAACGTCCTGACTTTC	CASRRGQVSNVLTF
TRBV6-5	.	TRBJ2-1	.	TGTGCCAGCAGTTACCCTGGAGACAATGAGCAGTTCTTC	CASSYPGDNEQFF
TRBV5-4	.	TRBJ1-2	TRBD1	TGTGCCAGCAGCCCCCCGCAGGGGGCGAACTATGGCTACACCTTC	CASSPPQGANYGYTF
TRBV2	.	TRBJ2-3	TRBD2	TGTGCCAGCAGTCTAGCGGGAACCCAAACAGATACGCAGTATTTT	CASSLAGTQTDTQYF
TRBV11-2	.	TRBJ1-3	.	TGTGCCAGCAGCTCTCGGACACCCGCCGGAAACACCATATATTTT	CASSSRTPAGNTIYF
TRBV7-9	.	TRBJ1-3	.	TGTGCCAGCAGCCCTAGCTCCGGAAACACCATATATTTT	CASSPSSGNTIYF
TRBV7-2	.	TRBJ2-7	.	TGTGCCAGCAGCTTAGCTGGGCTAGCTGGCGACGAGCAGTACTTC	CASSLAGLAGDEQYF
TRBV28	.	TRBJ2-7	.	TGTGCCAGCAGTGTCCCCGGAGCCGAGCAGTACTTC	CASSVPGAEQYF
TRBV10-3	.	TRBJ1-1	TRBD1	TGTGCCATCAGACCCGGGACAGTAGAGAACACTGAAGCTTTCTTT	CAIRPGTVENTEAFF
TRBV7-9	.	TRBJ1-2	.	TGTGCCAGCAGCCTACAGGGAAATGGCTACACCTTC	CASSLQGNGYTF
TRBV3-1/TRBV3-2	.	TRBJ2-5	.	TGTGCCAGCAGCCAACCAGAAGAGACCCAGTACTTC	CASSQPEETQYF
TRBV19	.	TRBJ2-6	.	TGTGCCAGTAGTATTTGGAGGGGTGCTGGGGCCAACGTCCTGACTTTC	CASSIWRGAGANVLTF
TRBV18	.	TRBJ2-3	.	TGTGCCAGCTCACCACAAGAGCGGGTAGCGACAGATACGCAGTATTTT	CASSPQERVATDTQYF
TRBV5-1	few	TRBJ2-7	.	TGCGCCAGCAGCCCCCAGGTCGGATACGAGCAGTACTTC	CASSPQVGYEQYF
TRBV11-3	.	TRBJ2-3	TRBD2	TGTGCCAGCAGCGCGGGACTAGCGGGGGGACCAAGCACAGATACGCAGTATTTT	CASSAGLAGGPSTDTQYF
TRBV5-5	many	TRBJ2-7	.	TGTGCCAGCAGCTTGGTCTCAGGGGACCCCTACGAGCAGTACTTC	CASSLVSGDPYEQYF
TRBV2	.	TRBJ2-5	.	TGTGCCAGCAGTGAAGGGGGAGATGAGACCCAGTACTTC	CASSEGGDETQYF
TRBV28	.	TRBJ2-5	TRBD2	TGTGCCAGCAGCAGAATAGCGGGACTACTCCAAGAGACCCAGTACTTC	CASSRIAGLLQETQYF
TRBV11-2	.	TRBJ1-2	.	TGTGCCAGCAGCCTTTGGAACGGCGAGGGACACACGTTC	CASSLWNGEGHTF
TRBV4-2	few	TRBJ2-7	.	TGTGCCAGCAGCCGAGGAGAGAGCTCCTACGAGCAGTACTTC	CASSRGESSYEQYF
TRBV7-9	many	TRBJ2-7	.	TGTGCCAGCAGCTTAGGAGCCCTACAGATTTACGAGCAGTACTTC	CASSLGALQIYEQYF
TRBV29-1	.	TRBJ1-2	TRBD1	TGCAGCGTTCTGGACAGGAACTATGGCTACACCTTC	CSVLDRNYGYTF
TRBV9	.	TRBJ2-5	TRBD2	TGTGCCAGCAGCGTAGGAGGAGCGGGGGGGAGGGAGACCCAGTACTTC	CASSVGGAGGRETQYF
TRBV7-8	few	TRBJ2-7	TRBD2	TGTGCCAGCAGCTTAGCCCTAGCGGGAACCGAGCAGTACTTC	CASSLALAGTEQYF
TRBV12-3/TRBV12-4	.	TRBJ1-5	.	TGTGCCAGCAGTACCCAGAATCAGCCCCAGCATTTT	CASSTQNQPQHF
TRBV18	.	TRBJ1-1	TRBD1	TGTGCCAGCTCACCGACAGGGTGGGCTGAAGCTTTCTTT	CASSPTGWAEAFF
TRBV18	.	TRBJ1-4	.	TGTGCCAGCTCACGGGGACAAAATGAAAAACTGTTTTTT	CASSRGQNEKLFF
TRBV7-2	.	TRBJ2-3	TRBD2	TGTGCCAGCAGCTTCGTCGCGCGTGTCGGCGGGGGGGCATCAGATACGCAGTATTTT	CASSFVARVGGGASDTQYF
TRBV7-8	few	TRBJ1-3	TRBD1	TGTGCCAGCAGCTTAGAGGGGGCAGGGGCTGGAAACACCATATATTTT	CASSLEGAGAGNTIYF
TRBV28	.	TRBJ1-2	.	TGTGCCAGCGGCGGAAGGGGAGGCTATGGCTACACCTTC	CASGGRGGYGYTF
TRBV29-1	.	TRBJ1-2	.	TGCAGCGCCAGCCTTCAACAGGGAATGGGCTACACCTTC	CSASLQQGMGYTF
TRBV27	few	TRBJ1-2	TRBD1	TGTGCCAGCAGTCTCTCGGGACAGGGTTTCAGCCTAACCTTC	CASSLSGQGFSLTF
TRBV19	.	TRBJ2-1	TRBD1	TGTGCCAGTACCCGATGGGGACAGGGAAACAATGAGCAGTTCTTC	CASTRWGQGNNEQFF
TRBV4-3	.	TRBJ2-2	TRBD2	TGCGCCAGCAGCCACGGCGGGGGGACCGGGGAGCTGTTTTTT	CASSHGGGTGELFF
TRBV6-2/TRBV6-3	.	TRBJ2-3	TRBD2	TGTGCCAGCAGTTACGAGCCCGCGGGAGGGTTCGATACGCAGTATTTT	CASSYEPAGGFDTQYF
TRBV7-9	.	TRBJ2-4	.	TGTGCCAGCAGCTTAGGCCAGGGCAAAAACATTCAGTACTTC	CASSLGQGKNIQYF